The 27 T cell receptor beta chains below all came from one sample that was sequenced in a study of T-cell reconstitution after alpha-beta-depleted transplantation in children. Preparation of the TCRbeta library used unique molecular identifiers. TCRdb redid the calling of the PCR reads with MiXCR, one entry per CDR3 protein. The table includes fewer than 750,000 distinct CDR3 sequences, 27% detected once. Specimen: PBMCs, collected before TCRalphabeta/CD19-depleted stem cell transplant. The receptors derive from a boy younger than two with Wiskott-Aldrich syndrome, due to receive a stem cell transplant.

V is TRBV20-1 and J is TRBJ1-5; tentatively, D is TRBD1 (6 bases). The CDR3 is made up of 14 amino acids. V shed 4 bases and J shed 2 bases, with 12 bases lying between them. Germline CDR1 reads DFQATT; CDR2 reads SNEGSKA (reference sequence). The CDR3 here is CSAKTGSGNQPQHF. The CDR3 region has the DNA TGCAGTGCTAAGACAGGCTCGGGCAATCAGCCCCAGCATTTT.

This chain joins TRBV10-3 and TRBJ2-1; 8 bases match TRBD1. The ends lost 3 bases at V and 4 bases at J; junction bases unmatched: 2. The CDR3 is 14 amino acids. The V gene's germline CDR1 is ENHRY and CDR2 SYGVKD. CDR3 DNA: TGTGCCATCAGTGACAGGGACAGGTACAATGAGCAGTTCTTC. Translating gives CAISDRDRYNEQFF.

This clonotype was found a few times. This chain links TRBV7-2 with TRBJ1-5; the match to TRBD1 covers 11 bases. The V gene's germline CDR1 is SGHTA and CDR2 FQGNSA. Trimming took 5 bases from V and 3 from J; bases not matched to a gene: 3. The CDR3 totals 15 residues. The chain's CDR3 is CASSRTGGNNQPQHF. The CDR3 nucleotides are TGTGCCAGCAGCCGGACAGGGGGCAACAATCAGCCCCAGCATTTT.

The V gene is TRBV28, the J gene TRBJ2-7; 7 bases align to TRBD2. Germline V gives CDR1 MDHEN, CDR2 SYDVKM. The V segment lost 5 bases and the J segment 7 bases; nucleotides outside the gene matches: 11. This CDR3 contains 14 residues. In nucleotides, the CDR3 is TGTGCCAGCAGTCCGAGACTAGCAGCCGTAGAGCAGTACTTC. Translating it yields CASSPRLAAVEQYF.

The V gene is TRBV5-5, the J gene TRBJ2-1, with D possibly TRBD1 on 6 matching bases. Per germline, CDR1 SGHKS and CDR2 YYEKEE (reference sequence). The CDR3 has 16 amino acids. V was shortened by 3 bases and J by 6 bases, with 19 bases between the two germline ends. Here the CDR3 DNA reads TGTGCCAGCAGCTCGGGACACGGCAGGGCTACCAATGAGCAGTTCTTC. It translates to CASSSGHGRATNEQFF.

With regard to this clonotype: This may come from a read error, since a much larger clone is one base off. The rearrangement joins TRBV5-1 to TRBJ2-2; D remains ambiguous. In germline, CDR1 is SGHRS, CDR2 YFSETQ. V was pared by 1 base and J by 6 bases, with 13 bases between. The CDR3 runs 15 residues. The CDR3 nucleotides read TGCGCCAGCAGCTTGATATCACGGCCTTCCGGGGAGCTGTTTTTT. Protein product: CASSLISRPSGELFF. Together with reference TRBV5-1 and TRBJ2-2, the CDR3 gives the full variable domain: KAGVTQTPRYLIKTRGQQVTLSCSPISGHRSVSWYQQTPGQGLQFLFEYFSETQRNKGNFPGRFSGRQFSNSRSEMNVSTLELGDSALYLCASSLISRPSGELFFGEGSRLTVL.

The chain links TRBV12-3 or TRBV12-4 to TRBJ2-5; TRBD1 agrees at 7 bases. V was pared by 6 bases and J by 5 bases, with 12 bases of the junction left unmatched. There are 15 residues in the CDR3. CDR3 DNA: TGTGCCAGCAGCTTATTAGGGGGCAGGTGGGAGACCCAGTACTTC. This sequence encodes CASSLLGGRWETQYF.

The chain uses TRBV30 and TRBJ2-1; D ambiguous. The CDR3 covers 11 residues. CDR1 GTSNPN and CDR2 SVGIG come from the germline V gene (reference sequence). V lost 4 bases, J lost 3 bases, and 4 bases lay in between. The CDR3 loop reads CAWISYNEQFF. The CDR3 DNA reads TGTGCCTGGATTAGCTACAATGAGCAGTTCTTC.

This clonotype came up a few times. The chain joins TRBV20-1 to TRBJ2-1; the match to TRBD2 covers 9 bases. The V gene end was trimmed by 0 bases and the J gene end by 7 bases; junction bases not matched to a gene: 7. Germline loops: CDR1 DFQATT, CDR2 SNEGSKA (reference sequence). The length of the CDR3 is 15 residues. For the CDR3, the DNA is TGCAGTGCTAGAGATCTTGCGGGAGGGTGGAATGAGCAGTTCTTC. It encodes CSARDLAGGWNEQFF.

V and J are TRBV20-1 and TRBJ1-2, with no clear D. Germline loops: CDR1 DFQATT, CDR2 SNEGSKA (reference sequence). Trimming took 5 bases from V and 8 from J, leaving 15 bases between them. The CDR3 has 12 amino acids. In nucleotides, the CDR3 is TGCAGTGCTCAAAAGGATGCGGACGGCTACACCTTC. Its protein product is CSAQKDADGYTF.

This clonotype was counted only a few times. Mismatch with germline at one junction end may stem from a read error. The chain couples TRBV5-1 to TRBJ2-3, with unresolved D. Germline lookup yields CDR1 SGHRS and CDR2 YFSETQ. CDR3 length equals 13 residues. CDR3 residues: CASSLENTDTQYF. CDR3 DNA: TGTGCCAGCAGCTTAGAGAACACAGATACGCAGTATTTT.

The chain recombines TRBV19 with TRBJ2-7; no clear D gene. Between the trimmed V and J ends, which lost 4 bases and 0 bases, there was a span of 7 bases. The CDR3 has 13 residues. Per germline, CDR1 LNHDA and CDR2 SQIVND (reference sequence). CDR3 sequence (DNA): TGTGCCAGTAGTAAGGCGGCCTCCTACGAGCAGTACTTC. It yields the protein CASSKAASYEQYF.

Many counts were recorded for this clonotype. The chain's CDR3 is CASSLRDTGELFF. The DNA of the CDR3 is TGCGCCAGCAGCTTGAGGGACACCGGGGAGCTGTTTTTT. The chain is built from TRBV5-1 and TRBJ2-2, with D unclear. Trimming left V 1 base short and J 3 bases short, with 4 bases between. From germline, CDR1 is SGHRS and CDR2 YFSETQ. The CDR3 sequence is 13 residues long.

This clonotype has more than one count but fewer than ten. The J gene is TRBJ1-1, the V gene TRBV5-1; D may be TRBD1 (5 bases). The ends were cut back, 7 bases at V and 0 bases at J, with 16 bases in the middle. Germline-derived CDR1 and CDR2 are SGHRS and YFSETQ. The CDR3 sequence is 15 residues long. CDR3 residues: CASQSGGRMNTEAFF. CDR3 DNA: TGCGCCAGCCAGAGTGGGGGACGGATGAACACTGAAGCTTTCTTT.

This clonotype was picked up a small number of times. The chain recombines TRBV5-4 with TRBJ1-2, with 9 bases identical to TRBD1. Germline V CDR1 and CDR2: SGHNT, YYREEE (reference sequence). The CDR3 is 15 residues long. J was trimmed by 2 bases and V by 4 bases; bases with no gene match: 6. The chain's CDR3 is CASSMDRGLNYGYTF. CDR3 bases: TGTGCCAGCAGCATGGACAGGGGTCTCAACTATGGCTACACCTTC.

The chain couples TRBV5-1 to TRBJ1-6; D possibly corresponds to TRBD1 (5 bases). The CDR3 sequence is 13 residues long. The V end was cut by 7 bases, the J end by 5 bases, with 10 bases between. Germline V gene lookup returns CDR1 SGHRS and CDR2 YFSETQ. The CDR3 bases are TGCGCCAGCCGCGCACAGGATAATTCACCCCTCCACTTT. This gives the protein CASRAQDNSPLHF. Supplemented by reference TRBV5-1 and TRBJ1-6, the full variable domain reads KAGVTQTPRYLIKTRGQQVTLSCSPISGHRSVSWYQQTPGQGLQFLFEYFSETQRNKGNFPGRFSGRQFSNSRSEMNVSTLELGDSALYLCASRAQDNSPLHFGNGTRLTVT.

V is TRBV12-3 or TRBV12-4 and J is TRBJ2-2, with D tentatively TRBD1 (6 bases). V gave up 6 bases and J gave up 5 bases, with 13 bases separating them. The CDR3 sequence is 14 residues long. The CDR3 loop reads CASRDQQGTGELFF. The CDR3 nucleotides are TGTGCCAGCAGAGATCAACAGGGAACCGGGGAGCTGTTTTTT.

V gene TRBV7-9 combines with J gene TRBJ2-5; the D is unclear. The V and J ends lost 4 bases and 1 base respectively, with 13 bases between them. In germline, CDR1 is SEHNR, CDR2 FQNEAQ (reference sequence). The CDR3 runs 15 residues. The CDR3 is CASSSISVTQETQYF. In nucleotides, the CDR3 is TGTGCCAGCAGCTCAATTTCGGTCACCCAAGAGACCCAGTACTTC.

V usage is TRBV12-3 or TRBV12-4 and J usage is TRBJ1-1, with 8 bases matching TRBD1. The CDR3 has 14 residues. The V gene end was trimmed by 5 bases and the J gene end by 3 bases; junction bases not matched to a gene: 5. The CDR3 loop reads CASSDRGGYTEAFF. The CDR3 bases are TGTGCCAGCAGTGACAGGGGCGGATACACTGAAGCTTTCTTT.

This clonotype has more than one count but fewer than ten. This chain connects TRBV4-1 to TRBJ1-6; D is unclear. The CDR3 totals 16 residues. The V end was cut by 1 base, the J end by 0 bases, with 7 bases between. The germline V gene encodes CDR1 MGHRA and CDR2 YSYEKL. The CDR3 DNA is TGCGCCAGCAGCCAAGGCGGGCCCTCCTATAATTCACCCCTCCACTTT. Translated: CASSQGGPSYNSPLHF.

The rearrangement links TRBV20-1 to TRBJ2-7; no firm D call. Germline CDR1 is DFQATT and CDR2 is SNEGSKA (reference sequence). Trimming removed 4 bases at V and 3 bases at J, with 4 bases between. The CDR3 is 10 amino acids. CDR3 in amino acids: CSATHYEQYF. The CDR3 nucleotides are TGCAGTGCTACCCACTACGAGCAGTACTTC.

This clonotype has just a few counts. The chain uses TRBV20-1 and TRBJ2-1, with D tentatively TRBD1 or TRBD2 (6 bases each). V dropped 3 bases and J dropped 4 bases, with 19 bases sitting between them. The CDR3 has 16 amino acids. Germline V gene data show CDR1 as DFQATT and CDR2 as SNEGSKA (reference sequence). CDR3 nucleotides: TGCAGTGCTAGGAAGGAGGGGGGAATAGTATACAATGAGCAGTTCTTC. This gives the protein CSARKEGGIVYNEQFF.

This clonotype has a handful of counts. This chain links TRBV20-1 with TRBJ2-5; D possibly corresponds to TRBD1 (5 bases). This CDR3 comprises 13 residues. Trimming pared 3 bases from V and 2 bases from J, leaving 10 bases between. Looked up from germline, CDR1 is DFQATT and CDR2 is SNEGSKA (reference sequence). CDR3 sequence: CSASGQGQETQYF. In nucleotides, the CDR3 is TGCAGTGCTAGCGGCCAGGGACAAGAGACCCAGTACTTC.

This clonotype appeared a few times. The gene calls are TRBV20-1 and TRBJ1-1; D may be TRBD1 (6 bases). Germline CDR1 is DFQATT and CDR2 is SNEGSKA (reference sequence). V gave up 3 bases and J gave up 11 bases, with 13 bases separating them. This CDR3 has 11 amino acids. CDR3 bases: TGCAGTGCTAGGAAGCCAGGGGCGGCTTTCTTT. Translating it yields CSARKPGAAFF.

This clonotype was picked up a small number of times. This chain connects TRBV5-1 to TRBJ2-7, with no clear D. This CDR3 region has 13 residues. Germline V gives CDR1 SGHRS, CDR2 YFSETQ. V dropped 0 bases and J dropped 8 bases, with 12 bases sitting between them. The CDR3 DNA is TGCGCCAGCAGCTTGGTGGATCGACACAAGCAGTACTTC. It encodes CASSLVDRHKQYF.

The chain is built from TRBV28 and TRBJ2-1; 9 positions agree with TRBD2. CDR3 length: 16 residues. Per germline, CDR1 MDHEN and CDR2 SYDVKM. Unmatched junction bases numbered 9, after V lost 6 bases and J lost 3 bases. The CDR3 is CASSPLAGGGYNEQFF. CDR3 nucleotides: TGTGCCAGCAGCCCTTTGGCGGGAGGGGGCTACAATGAGCAGTTCTTC.

A few counts support this clonotype. The genes are TRBV11-2 and TRBJ2-5; D is ambiguous. Germline loops: CDR1 SGHAT, CDR2 FQNNGV. V lost 5 bases, J lost 7 bases, and 14 bases lay in between. The CDR3 is 13 residues long. CDR3 coding DNA: TGTGCCAGCAGCCAAGACCCCCTAGGGACCCAGTACTTC. Protein product: CASSQDPLGTQYF.